This entry concerns a single T cell receptor (beta chain). The antigen remains unidentified. Treatment reported: over 15 received Ad26.COV2.S at low or high dose, single or two shots; 5 received placebo; per-sample allocation not given. All samples were drawn on day 63, counting from the first vaccine or placebo injection. This entry comes from a study of Ad26.COV2.S vaccination and SARS-CoV-2 variants. Study observations and caveats: Similar non-spike TCR breadth was observed in recipients of vaccine and of placebo.

The CDR3 loop spans 16 amino acids. The V gene's germline CDR1 is SGDLS and CDR2 YYNGEE. Losses at the gene ends were 0 bases for V and 3 bases for J; bases not matched to a gene: 1. Using immunoSEQ multiplex PCR, the repertoire was profiled, and TCRdb retains in-frame clones only, with some absent. The table records more than 300,000 clones, around 85% of them present only once. The clonotype originates from a person between 18 and 59 years old who received the Ad26.COV2.S COVID-19 vaccine or a placebo. Specimen: peripheral blood, collected in a trial of Ad26.COV2.S vaccine versus placebo. This chain uses TRBV9 with TRBJ1-6, with 9 nucleotides matching TRBD1. CDR3 coding DNA: TGTGCCAGCAGCGTAGGGGACAGGGTCTATAATTCACCCCTCCACTTT. Its protein product is CASSVGDRVYNSPLHF. Together with reference TRBV9 and TRBJ1-6, the CDR3 gives the full variable domain: DSGVTQTPKHLITATGQRVTLRCSPRSGDLSVYWYQQSLDQGLQFLIQYYNGEERAKGNILERFSAQQFPDLHSELNLSSLELGDSALYFCASSVGDRVYNSPLHFGNGTRLTVT.